This record concerns one TCR beta chain sequence. This sample is part of a study of blood T cell repertoires in COVID-19. The overall study: Samples representing acute and convalescent COVID-19 were sourced from the United States, Italy and Spain. PBMCs, B-cell-depleted T cells, or T cells were the source of the cDNA or gDNA that made up the material.

Patients from Seattle were sampled longitudinally, starting during active infection. V was pared by 4 bases and J by 6 bases, with 10 bases between. This CDR3 spans 12 amino acids. CDR1 and CDR2 (germline): SGHDT, YYEEEE. As processed by the authors: Nucleated cell number was recorded as an estimate derived from reference gene primer amplification. Sequencing used immunoSEQ multiplex PCR; TCRdb keeps in-frame clones, though not all of them. That table gives V, J and clone size, and the DNA gave D and trimming. The data show 200,000 or so clones, around four fifths seen once. The origin of this receptor is a man in his fifties or sixties with COVID-19, enrolled during active disease. The gene calls are TRBV5-6 and TRBJ1-2; D may be TRBD1 (6 bases). Input material: peripheral blood. The CDR3 loop reads CASSPTGNGYTF. The CDR3 DNA sequence: TGTGCCAGCAGCCCCACAGGGAATGGCTACACCTTC.